The 30 T cell receptor beta chains reported below all come from one sample, sequenced in a study of cytomegalovirus exposure and HLA in healthy donors (dated by TCRdb to about 2017). The receptor library was made with the immunoSEQ multiplex PCR assay. For the multiplex PCR, a mixture combining 60 forward primers for TCR Vbeta segments and 13 reverse primers for TCR Jbeta segments was used. The table comes from immuneACCESS by way of TCRdb, which keeps in-frame sequences with V and J called. Part of the clones is missing from these tables; in studies checked, under half for an unresolved V gene and the rest for unknown reasons. The sample table shows hundreds of thousands of clones, and around 70% are seen once. The ten top clones hold 2.6% of the sample. The specimen was PBMCs. The receptor set was obtained from a man aged 40-55 years in good health and CMV-seropositive.

The count of this clone is one. The chain combines TRBV5-1 with TRBJ2-7; no firm D call. Germline V gene data show CDR1 as SGHRS and CDR2 as YFSETQ. V lost 1 base and J 2 bases, leaving 13 bases between the germline ends. CDR3 length equals 15 residues. CDR3 coding DNA: TGCGCCAGCAGCTTGCAACCGGAACAGCCCTACGAGCAGTACTTC. Protein product: CASSLQPEQPYEQYF. Full variable domain (rest looked up from reference TRBV5-1 and TRBJ2-7): KAGVTQTPRYLIKTRGQQVTLSCSPISGHRSVSWYQQTPGQGLQFLFEYFSETQRNKGNFPGRFSGRQFSNSRSEMNVSTLELGDSALYLCASSLQPEQPYEQYFGPGTRLTVT.

This clone was counted a single time. This chain links TRBV5-4 with TRBJ2-7, with D possibly matching TRBD1 (6 bases). V was trimmed by 2 bases and J by 5 bases, leaving 14 bases between them. Per germline, CDR1 SGHNT and CDR2 YYREEE (reference sequence). The CDR3 consists of 14 residues. The CDR3 here is CASSFRANRDEQYF. The CDR3 coding sequence is TGTGCCAGCAGCTTCCGAGCCAACAGGGACGAGCAGTACTTC.

The chain links TRBV7-6 to TRBJ2-5; D is uncertain. Per the germline V gene, CDR1 is SGHVS and CDR2 is FNYEAQ. Trimming left V 5 bases short and J 1 base short, with 8 bases between. The CDR3 runs 13 residues. Here the CDR3 reads CASSPWAQETQYF. The CDR3 region has the DNA TGTGCCAGCAGCCCTTGGGCCCAAGAGACCCAGTACTTC.

The chain employs TRBV7-3 and TRBJ1-1; no definite D call. The CDR3 consists of 13 residues. The V and J ends lost 3 bases and 3 bases respectively, with 8 bases between them. Germline loops: CDR1 SGHTA, CDR2 FQGTGA. The CDR3 DNA follows: TGTGCCAGCAGCTTTGGGAGGGACACTGAAGCTTTCTTT. Translated, it gives CASSFGRDTEAFF.

V gene TRBV5-5 combines with J gene TRBJ1-5; the D gene is possibly TRBD1 (5 bases). Germline V CDR1 and CDR2: SGHKS, YYEKEE (reference sequence). The CDR3 is made up of 13 amino acids. Trimming took off 5 bases at V and 5 bases at J, with 11 bases between the two ends. CDR3 amino acids: CASSYGGDQPQHF. The DNA of the CDR3 is TGTGCCAGCAGTTACGGGGGGGATCAGCCCCAGCATTTT.

The rearrangement links TRBV19 to TRBJ2-2, with a tentative D call TRBD2 (6 bases). CDR3 length equals 15 residues. Per germline, CDR1 LNHDA and CDR2 SQIVND (reference sequence). V dropped 9 bases and J dropped 0 bases, with 14 bases sitting between them. CDR3 bases: TGTGCCAGCGGACTGGGGGGATCGAACACCGGGGAGCTGTTTTTT. Its protein is CASGLGGSNTGELFF.

The chain combines TRBV2 with TRBJ2-1; maybe TRBD1 (6 bases). Trimming removed 3 bases at V and 5 bases at J, with 14 bases between. The CDR3 runs to 15 residues. CDR1 is SNHLY and CDR2 is FYNNEI in the germline V gene. The CDR3 loop is CASSDAGAFNNEQFF. In DNA form, the CDR3 reads TGTGCCAGCAGTGACGCAGGGGCGTTCAACAATGAGCAGTTCTTC. Together with reference TRBV2 and TRBJ2-1, the CDR3 gives the full variable domain: EPEVTQTPSHQVTQMGQEVILRCVPISNHLYFYWYRQILGQKVEFLVSFYNNEISEKSEIFDDQFSVERPDGSNFTLKIRSTKLEDSAMYFCASSDAGAFNNEQFFGPGTRLTVL.

V usage is TRBV5-1 and J usage is TRBJ2-2; 8 positions match TRBD2. The CDR3 runs 16 residues. V lost 0 bases and J lost 2; bases outside the gene matches: 3. Germline V CDR1 and CDR2: SGHRS, YFSETQ. The CDR3 loop reads CASSLGAGANTGELFF. Here the CDR3 DNA reads TGCGCCAGCAGCTTGGGAGCGGGGGCCAACACCGGGGAGCTGTTTTTT. Drawing the rest from reference TRBV5-1 and TRBJ2-2, the complete variable domain is KAGVTQTPRYLIKTRGQQVTLSCSPISGHRSVSWYQQTPGQGLQFLFEYFSETQRNKGNFPGRFSGRQFSNSRSEMNVSTLELGDSALYLCASSLGAGANTGELFFGEGSRLTVL.

This rearrangement joins TRBV6-5 to TRBJ2-7; no firm D call. The V end lost 8 bases, the J end lost 4 bases, and 15 bases lay between the germline ends. The CDR3 sequence is 13 residues long. CDR1 and CDR2 from the germline V gene are MNHEY and SVGAGI. CDR3 residues: CASARKEKYEQYF. CDR3 DNA: TGTGCCAGCGCTCGGAAGGAGAAATACGAGCAGTACTTC.

V is TRBV5-1 and J is TRBJ2-2, with unresolved D. The CDR3 has 14 amino acids. Trimming took 0 bases from V and 0 from J, leaving 3 bases between them. Looked up from germline, CDR1 is SGHRS and CDR2 is YFSETQ. The CDR3 loop is CASSLAANTGELFF. CDR3 nucleotide sequence: TGCGCCAGCAGCTTGGCGGCGAACACCGGGGAGCTGTTTTTT.

In this sample, this clone turned up once. V usage is TRBV5-4 and J usage is TRBJ2-7; D is unresolved. Trimming removed 0 bases from V and 2 bases from J, with 9 bases in between. Per the germline V gene, CDR1 is SGHNT and CDR2 is YYREEE (reference sequence). This CDR3 is 14 amino acids long. The CDR3 is CASSLEPGTYEQYF. DNA for the CDR3: TGTGCCAGCAGCTTGGAACCGGGTACCTACGAGCAGTACTTC.

This clone has a handful of counts. V and J are TRBV7-6 and TRBJ2-3; a possible D gene is TRBD1 (6 bases). V lost 5 bases, J lost 1 base, and 22 bases lay in between. The germline V gene has CDR1 SGHVS and CDR2 FNYEAQ. CDR3 size: 18 residues. The CDR3 is CASSKRASQGGRTDTQYF. DNA of the CDR3: TGTGCCAGCAGCAAACGGGCTTCACAGGGTGGGCGCACAGATACGCAGTATTTT.

The chain couples TRBV2 to TRBJ1-1; D gene unclear. Germline values: CDR1 SNHLY, CDR2 FYNNEI. Trimming shortened V by 9 bases and J by 3 bases, and 14 bases separated the two germline ends. The CDR3 spans 13 residues. The CDR3 region is CASAGGYDTEAFF. CDR3 nucleotides: TGTGCCAGTGCTGGAGGTTATGACACTGAAGCTTTCTTT.

The V gene is TRBV7-8, the J gene TRBJ1-5; no definite D call. Trimming removed 5 bases at V and 0 bases at J, with 14 bases between. The CDR3 loop spans 16 amino acids. The germline V gene encodes CDR1 SGHVS and CDR2 FQNEAQ. The chain's CDR3 is CASSPRRAYSNQPQHF. The CDR3 nucleotides are TGTGCCAGCAGCCCGAGGAGAGCCTATAGCAATCAGCCCCAGCATTTT.

This sequence joins TRBV29-1 and TRBJ1-4; D is uncertain. CDR3 length: 13 residues. Germline V CDR1 and CDR2: SQVTM, ANQGSEA. Trimming cost V 5 bases and J 4 bases, with 11 bases left between them. This CDR3 reads CSVSDGDNEKLFF. The CDR3 DNA reads as TGCAGCGTTAGTGACGGGGATAATGAAAAACTGTTTTTT.

The chain couples TRBV5-1 to TRBJ2-3; TRBD2 matches at 9 bases. CDR1 SGHRS and CDR2 YFSETQ come from the germline V gene. V dropped 3 bases and J dropped 5; count of bases not matched to a gene: 7. This CDR3 is 15 amino acids long. CDR3: CASSSSGGGGDTQYF. As DNA, the CDR3 is TGCGCCAGCAGCTCCTCCGGCGGGGGGGGAGATACGCAGTATTTT.

V and J are TRBV7-9 and TRBJ2-5; possible D gene TRBD2, 5 bases. The CDR3 totals 14 residues. Germline loops: CDR1 SEHNR, CDR2 FQNEAQ (reference sequence). With 3 bases removed from V and 0 bases from J, the gap between germline ends came to 8 bases. The CDR3 DNA follows: TGTGCCAGCAGCTTTTTGACTAACCAAGAGACCCAGTACTTC. This gives the protein CASSFLTNQETQYF. The full variable domain, with the rest looked up from reference TRBV7-9 and TRBJ2-5, is DTGVSQNPRHKITKRGQNVTFRCDPISEHNRLYWYRQTLGQGPEFLTYFQNEAQLEKSRLLSDRFSAERPKGSFSTLEIQRTEQGDSAMYLCASSFLTNQETQYFGPGTRLLVL.

This chain links TRBV5-1 with TRBJ2-3; D possibly corresponds to TRBD2 (5 bases). The CDR3 runs 14 residues. CDR1 is SGHRS, CDR2 YFSETQ, per germline. V shed 2 bases and J shed 2 bases, with 9 bases lying between them. CDR3 in DNA: TGCGCCAGCAGCTTTGCGGGCCCCACAGATACGCAGTATTTT. This gives the protein CASSFAGPTDTQYF.

The rearrangement uses TRBV19 and TRBJ2-7; weak D call: TRBD1 (5 bases). The CDR3 spans 15 residues. V lost 6 bases and J lost 2, with 17 bases in between. Germline CDR1 and CDR2: LNHDA and SQIVND (reference sequence). Here the CDR3 reads CASSPWAGSAYEQYF. Here the CDR3 DNA reads TGTGCCAGTAGCCCCTGGGCAGGGTCCGCCTACGAGCAGTACTTC.

The V gene is TRBV28, the J gene TRBJ2-2; D may be TRBD1 (7 bases). The length of the CDR3 is 17 residues. Trimming pared 3 bases from V and 1 base from J, leaving 15 bases between. The germline gives CDR1 MDHEN, CDR2 SYDVKM. The CDR3 spells CASSLRRQGGNTGELFF. In DNA form, the CDR3 reads TGTGCCAGCAGTTTGCGTCGGCAGGGGGGGAACACCGGGGAGCTGTTTTTT.

Regarding this clone: This specimen includes other DNA sequences encoding the same CDR3. The chain recombines TRBV28 with TRBJ2-7; TRBD2 is a possible D gene (5 bases). The germline CDR1 and CDR2 sequences are MDHEN and SYDVKM. This CDR3 comprises 12 residues. Trimming took off 9 bases at V and 2 bases at J, with 11 bases between the two ends. Written as DNA, the CDR3 is TGTGCCAGTTCGCGGGTGCCCTACGAGCAGTACTTC. As protein: CASSRVPYEQYF.

This rearrangement joins TRBV11-2 to TRBJ1-1, with TRBD1 matching over 8 bases. The J segment lost 5 bases and the V segment lost 3 bases, leaving 8 bases of the junction unmatched. Germline loops: CDR1 SGHAT, CDR2 FQNNGV. The CDR3 runs 15 residues. The CDR3 DNA reads TGTGCCAGCAGCTTGGGGCGCAGGGGGCGAACTGAAGCTTTCTTT. Translating gives CASSLGRRGRTEAFF.

This sequence joins TRBV6-1 and TRBJ2-2; TRBD2 aligns across 8 bases. The trim removed 4 bases at V and 0 bases at J, leaving 13 bases unmatched. CDR1 and CDR2 from the germline V gene are MNHNS and SASEGT. The CDR3 is 19 amino acids. CDR3 residues: CASSVRDGGAWTNTGELFF. In DNA, the CDR3 is TGTGCCAGCAGTGTCCGGGACGGGGGGGCTTGGACGAACACCGGGGAGCTGTTTTTT.

The rearrangement uses TRBV2 and TRBJ1-6; TRBD1 agrees at 8 bases. The CDR3 contains 15 residues. Germline V lookup: CDR1 SNHLY, CDR2 FYNNEI. V lost 3 bases and J lost 7; bases outside the gene matches: 5. CDR3 sequence (DNA): TGTGCCAGCAGTGACAGGGGGCGGACAAATTCACCCCTCCACTTT. Translating it yields CASSDRGRTNSPLHF.

V gene TRBV10-1 combines with J gene TRBJ2-3; tentatively, D is TRBD1 (5 bases). Germline V lookup: CDR1 WNHNN, CDR2 SYGVQD (reference sequence). Between the trimmed V and J ends, which lost 2 bases and 4 bases, there was a span of 13 bases. This CDR3 spans 15 amino acids. DNA of the CDR3: TGCGCCAGCAGTGAGAACTTCGTGGGGCCAGATACGCAGTATTTT. Translated, it gives CASSENFVGPDTQYF.

The genes are TRBV5-1 and TRBJ2-7, with 7 bases matching TRBD1. Germline CDR1 SGHRS, CDR2 YFSETQ. Unmatched junction bases numbered 13, after V lost 4 bases and J lost 6 bases. The CDR3 runs to 15 residues. CDR3 protein: CASSGFLDRDSEQYF. The DNA for the CDR3 is TGCGCCAGCAGCGGGTTCTTGGACCGGGACAGCGAGCAGTACTTC. The whole variable domain, remainder taken from reference TRBV5-1 and TRBJ2-7, is KAGVTQTPRYLIKTRGQQVTLSCSPISGHRSVSWYQQTPGQGLQFLFEYFSETQRNKGNFPGRFSGRQFSNSRSEMNVSTLELGDSALYLCASSGFLDRDSEQYFGPGTRLTVT.

The chain has TRBV19 and TRBJ1-3; tentative D call: TRBD1 (5 bases). Germline lookup yields CDR1 LNHDA and CDR2 SQIVND (reference sequence). V was cut by 7 bases and J by 7 bases, with 20 bases left in between. This CDR3 spans 15 amino acids. The chain's CDR3 is CASKGLGGKENTIYF. The DNA of the CDR3 is TGTGCCAGTAAGGGCCTTGGGGGGAAGGAGAACACCATATATTTT.

The gene calls are TRBV13 and TRBJ2-7; the match to TRBD1 covers 8 bases. The CDR3 has 13 residues. The V gene's germline CDR1 is PRHDT and CDR2 FYEKMQ (reference sequence). Germline trimming cut 4 bases from V and 6 bases from J; bases unmatched to any gene: 5. CDR3 nucleotides: TGTGCCAGCAGCTCCGGACAGGGAGGCGAGCAGTACTTC. This encodes CASSSGQGGEQYF.

This clone was seen only a few times. The V gene is TRBV27, the J gene TRBJ2-7; a possible D gene is TRBD1 (6 bases). Deletions cut 4 bases from V and 5 bases from J, with 15 bases between. The length of the CDR3 is 14 residues. Germline V gives CDR1 MNHEY, CDR2 SMNVEV (reference sequence). DNA of the CDR3: TGTGCCAGCAGTTACAGGGCCAGCACCGACGAGCAGTACTTC. Amino acids: CASSYRASTDEQYF.

This sequence joins TRBV5-6 and TRBJ1-2; D uncertain. The ends were cut back, 2 bases at V and 0 bases at J, with 8 bases in the middle. This CDR3 is 14 amino acids long. Per germline, CDR1 SGHDT and CDR2 YYEEEE. The DNA for the CDR3 is TGTGCCAGCAGCTTCGGGGTAGCTAACTATGGCTACACCTTC. Translating gives CASSFGVANYGYTF.